This T cell receptor beta chain was recovered during a study of blood T cell repertoires in COVID-19. Germline V gene data show CDR1 as LGHNA and CDR2 as YSLEER. The CDR3 contains 21 residues. Trimming at V came to 2 bases and at J to 9 bases, leaving 25 bases not matched to a gene. Libraries were prepared by immunoSEQ multiplex PCR; TCRdb keeps only in-frame clonotypes and omits some of them. The sample has roughly 410,000 clones, about 89% seen once. This sequence originates from a woman aged 40 to 55 with COVID-19, enrolled during active disease. The sample comprised peripheral blood. V usage is TRBV4-3 and J usage is TRBJ2-5; TRBD2 aligns across 12 bases. For the CDR3, the DNA is TGCGCCAGCAGCCAACTCCTACCTAGCGGGAGGGCCCTTGACACAAGGGGGGCCCAGTACTTC. Translation: CASSQLLPSGRALDTRGAQYF.